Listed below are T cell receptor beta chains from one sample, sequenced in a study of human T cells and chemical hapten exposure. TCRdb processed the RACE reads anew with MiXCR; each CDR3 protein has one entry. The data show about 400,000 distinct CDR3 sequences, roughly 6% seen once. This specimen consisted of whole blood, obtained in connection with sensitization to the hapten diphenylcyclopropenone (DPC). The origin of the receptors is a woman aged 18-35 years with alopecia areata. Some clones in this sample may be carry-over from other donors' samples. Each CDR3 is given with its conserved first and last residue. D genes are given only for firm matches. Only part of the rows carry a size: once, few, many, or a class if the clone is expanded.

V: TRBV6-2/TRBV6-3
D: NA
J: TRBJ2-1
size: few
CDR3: CASSSRPGVYNEQFF
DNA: TGTGCCAGCAGTAGCCGTCCGGGGGTTTACAATGAGCAGTTCTTC

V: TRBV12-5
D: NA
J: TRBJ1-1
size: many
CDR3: CASGPSVSGDTEAFF
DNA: TGTGCTAGTGGTCCCTCGGTTTCAGGGGACACTGAAGCTTTCTTT

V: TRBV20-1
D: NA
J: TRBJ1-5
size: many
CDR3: CSAREEGIGSNQPQHF
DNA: TGCAGTGCTAGAGAGGAGGGGATTGGGAGCAATCAGCCCCAGCATTTT

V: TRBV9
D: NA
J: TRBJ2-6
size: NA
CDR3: CASSARQDNSGANVLTF
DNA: TGTGCCAGCAGCGCCCGACAGGACAACTCTGGGGCCAACGTCCTGACTTTC

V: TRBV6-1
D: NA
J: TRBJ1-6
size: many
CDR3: CASSEFQGYNSPLHF
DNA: TGTGCCAGCAGTGAATTCCAGGGTTATAATTCACCCCTCCACTTT

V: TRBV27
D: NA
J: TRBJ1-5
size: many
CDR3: CASSRFYRDNNQPQHF
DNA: TGTGCCAGCAGCCGATTCTACCGGGACAACAATCAGCCCCAGCATTTT

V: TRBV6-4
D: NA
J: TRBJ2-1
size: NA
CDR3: CASSEERADNEQFF
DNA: TGTGCCAGCAGTGAGGAACGGGCAGACAATGAGCAGTTCTTC

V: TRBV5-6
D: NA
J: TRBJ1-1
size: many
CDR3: CASSLPEGMNTEAFF
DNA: TGTGCCAGCAGCTTGCCGGAGGGGATGAACACTGAAGCTTTCTTT

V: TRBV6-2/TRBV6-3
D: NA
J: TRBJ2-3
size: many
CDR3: CASSKRADTQYF
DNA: TGTGCCAGCTCAAAAAGGGCAGATACGCAGTATTTT

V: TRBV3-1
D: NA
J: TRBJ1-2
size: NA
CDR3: CASSQQGRDYGYTF
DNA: TGTGCCAGCAGCCAGCAGGGTCGAGACTATGGCTACACCTTC

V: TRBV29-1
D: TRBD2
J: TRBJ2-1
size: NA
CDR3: CSVEGTSDEQFF
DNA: TGCAGCGTTGAAGGGACTAGCGATGAGCAGTTCTTC

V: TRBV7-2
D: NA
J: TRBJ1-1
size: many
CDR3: CASRVGTEAFF
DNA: TGTGCCAGCAGGGTGGGTACTGAAGCTTTCTTT

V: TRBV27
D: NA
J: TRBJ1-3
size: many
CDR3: CASVGDSGNTIYF
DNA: TGTGCCAGCGTCGGAGACTCTGGAAACACCATATATTTT

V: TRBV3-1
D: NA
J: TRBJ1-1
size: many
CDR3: CASSHVQGRPNTEAFF
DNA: TGTGCCAGCAGCCACGTGCAGGGGCGCCCGAACACTGAAGCTTTCTTT

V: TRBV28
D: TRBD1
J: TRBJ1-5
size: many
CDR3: CASRGTGGSDQPQHF
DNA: TGTGCCAGCCGCGGGACAGGGGGTTCGGATCAGCCCCAGCATTTT

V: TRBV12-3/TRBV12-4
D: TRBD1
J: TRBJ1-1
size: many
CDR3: CASSFPPWTGNTEAFF
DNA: TGTGCCAGCAGTTTTCCTCCATGGACAGGGAACACTGAAGCTTTCTTT

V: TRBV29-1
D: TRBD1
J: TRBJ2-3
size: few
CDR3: CSVDRGGSGTQYF
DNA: TGCAGCGTCGACAGGGGTGGTAGTGGTACGCAGTATTTT

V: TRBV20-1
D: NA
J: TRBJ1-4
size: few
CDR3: CSAGPTGGDEKLFF
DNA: TGCAGTGCTGGGCCGACAGGTGGTGATGAAAAACTGTTTTTT

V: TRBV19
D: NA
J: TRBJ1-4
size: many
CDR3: CASSPGPSNEKLFF
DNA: TGTGCCAGTAGTCCGGGACCCAGTAATGAAAAACTGTTTTTT

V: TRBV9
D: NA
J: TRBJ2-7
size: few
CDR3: CASSPMPDVFSYEQYF
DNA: TGTGCCAGCAGCCCTATGCCAGACGTATTCTCCTACGAGCAGTACTTC

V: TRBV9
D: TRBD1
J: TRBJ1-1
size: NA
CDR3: CASSVGQGGSAFF
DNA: TGTGCCAGCAGCGTAGGACAGGGGGGTAGCGCTTTCTTT

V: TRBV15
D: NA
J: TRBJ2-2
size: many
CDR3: CATSRDLSGTEITGELFF
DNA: TGTGCCACCAGCAGAGATCTCTCCGGGACGGAAATCACCGGGGAGCTGTTTTTT

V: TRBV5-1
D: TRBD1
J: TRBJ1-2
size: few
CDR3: CASRTGGNSPVHGYTF
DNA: TGCGCCAGCAGAACAGGGGGCAACTCTCCTGTCCATGGCTACACCTTC

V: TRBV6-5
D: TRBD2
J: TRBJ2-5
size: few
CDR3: CASSYSRTGRLAGATVQETQYF
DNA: TGTGCCAGCAGTTACTCCCGGACAGGGCGGCTAGCGGGGGCGACTGTTCAAGAGACCCAGTACTTC

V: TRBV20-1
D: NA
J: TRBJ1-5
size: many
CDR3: CSALPQSNQPQHF
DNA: TGCAGTGCACTACCCCAGTCCAATCAGCCCCAGCATTTT

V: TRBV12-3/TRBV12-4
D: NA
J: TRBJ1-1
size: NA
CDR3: CASSRLHSSSEAFF
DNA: TGTGCCAGCAGCCGATTACATTCCTCCTCTGAAGCTTTCTTT